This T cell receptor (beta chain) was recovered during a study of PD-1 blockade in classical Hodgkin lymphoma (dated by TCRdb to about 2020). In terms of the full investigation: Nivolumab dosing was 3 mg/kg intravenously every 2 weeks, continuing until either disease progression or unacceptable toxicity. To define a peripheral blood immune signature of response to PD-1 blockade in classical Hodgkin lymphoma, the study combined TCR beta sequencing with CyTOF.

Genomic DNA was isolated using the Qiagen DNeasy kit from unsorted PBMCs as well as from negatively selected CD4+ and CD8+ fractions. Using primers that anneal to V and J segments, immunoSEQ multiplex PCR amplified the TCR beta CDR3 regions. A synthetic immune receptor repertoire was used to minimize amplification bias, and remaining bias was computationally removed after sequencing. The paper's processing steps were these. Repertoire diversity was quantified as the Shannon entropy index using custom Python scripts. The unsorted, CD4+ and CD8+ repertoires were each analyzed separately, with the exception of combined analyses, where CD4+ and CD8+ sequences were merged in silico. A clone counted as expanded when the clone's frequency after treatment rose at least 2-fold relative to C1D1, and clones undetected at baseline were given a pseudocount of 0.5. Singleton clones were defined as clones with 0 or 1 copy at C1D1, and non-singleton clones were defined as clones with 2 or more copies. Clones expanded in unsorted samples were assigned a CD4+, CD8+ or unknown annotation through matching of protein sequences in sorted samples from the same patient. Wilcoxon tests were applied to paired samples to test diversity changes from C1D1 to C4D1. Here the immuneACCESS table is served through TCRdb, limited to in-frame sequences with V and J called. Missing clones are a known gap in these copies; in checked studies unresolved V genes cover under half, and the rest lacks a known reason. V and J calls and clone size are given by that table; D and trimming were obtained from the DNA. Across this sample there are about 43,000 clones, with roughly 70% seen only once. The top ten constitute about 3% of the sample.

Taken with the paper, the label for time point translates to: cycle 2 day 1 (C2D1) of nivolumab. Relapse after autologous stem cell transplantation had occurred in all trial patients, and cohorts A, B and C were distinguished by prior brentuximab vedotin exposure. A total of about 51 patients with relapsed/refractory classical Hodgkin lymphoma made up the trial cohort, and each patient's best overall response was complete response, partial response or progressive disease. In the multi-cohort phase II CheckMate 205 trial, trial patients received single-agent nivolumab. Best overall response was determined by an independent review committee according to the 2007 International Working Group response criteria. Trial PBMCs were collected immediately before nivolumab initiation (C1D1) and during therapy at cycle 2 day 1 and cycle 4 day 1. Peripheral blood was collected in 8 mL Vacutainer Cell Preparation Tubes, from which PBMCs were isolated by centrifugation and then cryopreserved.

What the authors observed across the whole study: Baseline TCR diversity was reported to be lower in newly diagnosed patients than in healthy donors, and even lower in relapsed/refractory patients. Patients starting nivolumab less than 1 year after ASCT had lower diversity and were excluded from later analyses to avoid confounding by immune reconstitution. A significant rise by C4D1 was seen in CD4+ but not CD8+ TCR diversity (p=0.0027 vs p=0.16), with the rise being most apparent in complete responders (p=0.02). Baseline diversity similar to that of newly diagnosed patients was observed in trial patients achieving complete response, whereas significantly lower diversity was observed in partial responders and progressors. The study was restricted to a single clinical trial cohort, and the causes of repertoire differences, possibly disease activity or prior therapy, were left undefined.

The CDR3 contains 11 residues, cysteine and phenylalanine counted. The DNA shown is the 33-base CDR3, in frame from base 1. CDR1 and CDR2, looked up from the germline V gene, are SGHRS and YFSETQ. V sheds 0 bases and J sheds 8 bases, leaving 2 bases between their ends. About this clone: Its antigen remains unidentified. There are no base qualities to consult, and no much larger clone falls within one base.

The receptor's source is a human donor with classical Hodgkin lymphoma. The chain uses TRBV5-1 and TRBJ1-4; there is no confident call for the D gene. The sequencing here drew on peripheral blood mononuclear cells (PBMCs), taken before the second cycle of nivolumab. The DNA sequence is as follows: TGCGCCAGCAGCTTGGCGGAAAAACTGTTTTTT. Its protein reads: CASSLAEKLFF.